The 26 T cell receptor beta chains presented below share a single source sample, sequenced in a study of beta chain features in type 1 diabetes. Study-wide points: All four CD4+ subsets of Type 1 diabetes patients contained TCRB CDR3s that were moderately but significantly shorter.

The sequenced template was cDNA made from the entire isolated RNA. This table comes from immunoSEQ multiplex PCR, and its TCRdb copy is limited to in-frame clones, with some not included. The sample lists about 190,000 clones; less than 9.5% were seen once. Antigens of these TCRs are unknown. Sequencing used central memory CD4+ T cells from blood. These TCRs come from a woman aged 40 to 55 with type 1 diabetes.

This chain links TRBV6-4 with TRBJ1-6; D is uncertain. The CDR3 has 13 residues. Trimming pared 0 bases from V and 10 bases from J, leaving 7 bases between. Germline V gene data show CDR1 as MRHNA and CDR2 as SNTAGT. The CDR3 spells CASSDSPRSPLHF. For the CDR3, the DNA is TGTGCCAGCAGTGACTCCCCGAGATCACCCCTCCACTTT.

This clone has just a few counts. The rearrangement uses TRBV18 and TRBJ1-2, with TRBD1 as a possible D gene (5 bases). Trimming cost V 3 bases and J 5 bases, with 10 bases left between them. Germline V lookup: CDR1 KGHSH, CDR2 LQKENI. This CDR3 is 13 amino acids long. In DNA, the CDR3 is TGTGCCAGCTCACCCATAGACAGTTATGGCTACACCTTC. Its protein is CASSPIDSYGYTF.

This chain uses TRBV29-1 with TRBJ2-3, with D perhaps matching TRBD2 (5 bases). The V end lost 2 bases, the J end lost 2 bases, and 14 bases lay between the germline ends. The CDR3 consists of 15 residues. Germline CDR1 reads SQVTM; CDR2 reads ANQGSEA. CDR3 coding DNA: TGCAGCGTTGAAATAATATCGGGGTTCACAGATACGCAGTATTTT. Amino acids: CSVEIISGFTDTQYF.

This clone came up many times. The chain couples TRBV6-6 to TRBJ2-2; unclear D gene. CDR1 MNHNY and CDR2 SVGAGI come from the germline V gene (reference sequence). V was shortened by 6 bases and J by 0 bases, with 8 bases between the two germline ends. This CDR3 has 14 residues. The CDR3 protein is CASRAGSNTGELFF. In DNA form, the CDR3 reads TGTGCCAGCAGGGCAGGATCGAACACCGGGGAGCTGTTTTTT.

This clone was observed a few times. The V and J genes are TRBV11-2 and TRBJ2-7; 11 positions match TRBD1. CDR3 length: 15 residues. Germline V gene sequence: CDR1 SGHAT, CDR2 FQNNGV. Germline trimming cut 5 bases from V and 3 bases from J; bases unmatched to any gene: 6. This chain's CDR3 is CASSRMGQGVYEQYF. In DNA form, the CDR3 reads TGTGCCAGCAGCCGGATGGGACAGGGGGTCTACGAGCAGTACTTC. The variable domain in full, with the rest retrieved from reference TRBV11-2 and TRBJ2-7, is EAGVAQSPRYKIIEKRQSVAFWCNPISGHATLYWYQQILGQGPKLLIQFQNNGVVDDSQLPKDRFSAERLKGVDSTLKIQPAKLEDSAVYLCASSRMGQGVYEQYFGPGTRLTVT.

The chain carries TRBV19 and TRBJ1-5; TRBD1 is a possible D gene (6 bases). The CDR3 loop spans 16 amino acids. Germline-derived CDR1 and CDR2 are LNHDA and SQIVND (reference sequence). V was shortened by 1 base and J by 5 bases, with 15 bases between the two germline ends. In DNA, the CDR3 is TGTGCCAGTAGTATAGCGGGGGGGCAGGGTCATCAGCCCCAGCATTTT. Translation: CASSIAGGQGHQPQHF.

This clone was seen more than once but under ten times. The genes are TRBV7-2 and TRBJ2-1, with a weak D call TRBD2 (5 bases). Per germline, CDR1 SGHTA and CDR2 FQGNSA. The CDR3 sequence is 17 residues long. V was trimmed by 1 base and J by 0 bases, leaving 13 bases between them. The CDR3 is CASSLVGGRSSYNEQFF. CDR3 sequence (DNA): TGTGCCAGCAGCTTAGTTGGAGGCCGGAGCTCCTACAATGAGCAGTTCTTC.

Only a few counts were recorded for this clone. The V and J genes are TRBV5-4 and TRBJ2-2, with 9 bases identical to TRBD2. The germline V gene encodes CDR1 SGHNT and CDR2 YYREEE (reference sequence). CDR3 length equals 17 residues. Losses at the gene ends were 0 bases for V and 3 bases for J; bases not matched to a gene: 6. The CDR3 DNA reads as TGTGCCAGCAGCTTGGCCGGGACTAGCAGACACACCGGGGAGCTGTTTTTT. It codes for CASSLAGTSRHTGELFF.

This rearrangement joins TRBV4-3 to TRBJ1-5; D remains ambiguous. The CDR3 is 14 residues long. Germline CDR1 and CDR2: LGHNA and YSLEER. V shed 4 bases and J shed 7 bases, with 14 bases lying between them. The CDR3 here is CASSPGRGEQPQHF. The CDR3 bases are TGCGCCAGCAGCCCCGGGCGGGGAGAGCAGCCCCAGCATTTT.

The chain has TRBV11-3 and TRBJ2-7; TRBD2 matches 7 bases. The germline V gene encodes CDR1 SGHNT and CDR2 YENEEA. CDR3 length equals 15 residues. The V segment lost 1 base and the J segment 2 bases; nucleotides outside the gene matches: 5. CDR3 nucleotides: TGTGCCAGCAGCTTAGGCCCGGCGGGGGCCTACGAGCAGTACTTC. It specifies CASSLGPAGAYEQYF. Using reference TRBV11-3 and TRBJ2-7 for the parts outside the CDR3, the full variable domain is EAGVVQSPRYKIIEKKQPVAFWCNPISGHNTLYWYLQNLGQGPELLIRYENEEAVDDSQLPKDRFSAERLKGVDSTLKIQPAELGDSAVYLCASSLGPAGAYEQYFGPGTRLTVT.

The rearrangement joins TRBV19 to TRBJ2-2; TRBD1 is a possible D gene (6 bases). CDR3 size: 15 residues. Trimming left V 7 bases short and J 1 base short, with 13 bases between. CDR1 and CDR2 from the germline V gene are LNHDA and SQIVND (reference sequence). The CDR3 nucleotides read TGTGCCAGTATCCGGACAGCTAGGAACACCGGGGAGCTGTTTTTT. This encodes CASIRTARNTGELFF.

The chain carries TRBV28 and TRBJ2-5, with D maybe TRBD1 (5 bases). The end of the DNA is better explained by TRBJ2-7, so the J call may be wrong. Germline V CDR1 and CDR2: MDHEN, SYDVKM. The CDR3 is made up of 13 amino acids. The CDR3 sequence is CASTDSVPREQYF. The DNA for the CDR3 is TGTGCCAGCACCGACAGCGTCCCTCGCGAGCAGTACTTC.

This clone was seen a handful of times. This chain uses TRBV29-1 with TRBJ1-1; D ambiguous. Per the germline V gene, CDR1 is SQVTM and CDR2 is ANQGSEA. This CDR3 contains 13 residues. Trimming removed 7 bases at V and 0 bases at J, with 12 bases between. The chain's CDR3 is CSAEAQLNTEAFF. CDR3 nucleotides: TGCAGCGCCGAGGCCCAATTGAACACTGAAGCTTTCTTT.

In its sample, this clone was seen many times. The J gene is TRBJ2-3, the V gene TRBV18; 9 positions agree with TRBD1. Trimming at V came to 2 bases and at J to 4 bases, leaving 4 bases not matched to a gene. Per the germline V gene, CDR1 is KGHSH and CDR2 is LQKENI. The CDR3 consists of 15 residues. In nucleotides, the CDR3 is TGTGCCAGCTCACCAGAACAGGGGGCCGCAGATACGCAGTATTTT. Translating gives CASSPEQGAADTQYF.

V usage is TRBV5-1 and J usage is TRBJ2-1, with D tentatively TRBD2 (5 bases). Germline V gene lookup returns CDR1 SGHRS and CDR2 YFSETQ. The CDR3 has 14 residues. Trimming cost V 5 bases and J 0 bases, with 9 bases left between them. CDR3 sequence (DNA): TGCGCCAGCAGGTCTAGCCTCTCCTACAATGAGCAGTTCTTC. Amino acid sequence: CASRSSLSYNEQFF.

This clone was found a few times. V usage is TRBV5-6 and J usage is TRBJ2-7, with TRBD2 identical over 11 bases. The junction had 7 bases not matched to a gene; V was cut back by 2 bases and J by 3 bases. This CDR3 contains 16 residues. The germline gives CDR1 SGHDT, CDR2 YYEEEE. The CDR3 DNA sequence: TGTGCCAGCAGCTTTCTTAGCGGGGGGGAGCACTACGAGCAGTACTTC. It translates to CASSFLSGGEHYEQYF.

The chain joins TRBV18 to TRBJ2-5; D might be TRBD1 (6 bases). The CDR3 is made up of 16 amino acids. V was shortened by 3 bases and J by 2 bases, with 16 bases between the two germline ends. Germline V gives CDR1 KGHSH, CDR2 LQKENI. Here the CDR3 reads CASSPRPQDRQETQYF. In DNA, the CDR3 is TGTGCCAGCTCACCCCGCCCTCAAGACAGGCAAGAGACCCAGTACTTC.

This clone was picked up a small number of times. The chain employs TRBV7-9 and TRBJ2-5, with 8 bases identical to TRBD2. The CDR3 extends over 14 amino acids. Germline CDR1 and CDR2: SEHNR and FQNEAQ (reference sequence). V shed 7 bases, J shed 2 bases, and the junction held 6 bases outside the gene matches. The CDR3 loop is CASTKAGAQETQYF. For the CDR3, the DNA is TGTGCCAGCACCAAAGCGGGGGCGCAAGAGACCCAGTACTTC.

This clone occurred a few times. The chain employs TRBV7-8 and TRBJ1-1; 11 positions match TRBD1. After removal of 8 bases from V and 2 bases from J, the junction contained 7 bases not matched to a gene. This CDR3 has 15 amino acids. Germline V gives CDR1 SGHVS, CDR2 FQNEAQ. The CDR3 sequence is CASSLGQGANTEAFF. The CDR3, as DNA: TGTGCCAGCTCACTCGGACAGGGGGCCAACACTGAAGCTTTCTTT.

Comments on this clone: Within the sample, other DNA sequences also encode this same CDR3. The rearrangement links TRBV11-2 to TRBJ1-1; the match to TRBD1 covers 11 bases. The CDR3 consists of 15 residues. Germline-derived CDR1 and CDR2 are SGHAT and FQNNGV. V dropped 5 bases and J dropped 5; count of bases not matched to a gene: 7. CDR3 sequence (DNA): TGTGCCAGCAGCCCCCGGGACAGGGGGGGGACTGAAGCTTTCTTT. Its translation is CASSPRDRGGTEAFF.

The rearrangement uses TRBV7-3 and TRBJ2-6, with 7 bases that match TRBD2. Germline V gives CDR1 SGHTA, CDR2 FQGTGA. This CDR3 spans 15 amino acids. Trimming took 1 base from V and 7 from J; bases not matched to a gene: 4. CDR3 sequence (DNA): TGTGCCAGCAGCTTAAGCGGGGGAATCGCCAACGTCCTGACTTTC. Protein product: CASSLSGGIANVLTF.

CDR3 DNA: TGTGCCAGCACTTACAGGGGAACGAGCAATCAGCCCCAGCATTTT. Its protein is CASTYRGTSNQPQHF. The rearrangement links TRBV5-6 to TRBJ1-5; 7 positions agree with TRBD1. The CDR3 totals 15 residues. Germline CDR1 SGHDT, CDR2 YYEEEE. Trimming cost V 6 bases and J 1 base; bases outside gene matches: 7.

In its sample, this clone was seen a few times. V gene TRBV5-4 combines with J gene TRBJ2-5; D remains ambiguous. The CDR3 has 14 amino acids. Per germline, CDR1 SGHNT and CDR2 YYREEE (reference sequence). Trimming stripped 2 bases from V and 4 bases from J, with 12 bases between. The CDR3 sequence: CASSFSGATETQYF. In nucleotides, the CDR3 is TGTGCCAGCAGCTTCTCAGGTGCAACAGAGACCCAGTACTTC.

This clone was detected a few times. J is TRBJ2-5 and V is TRBV18; tentative D call: TRBD1 (6 bases). This CDR3 is 14 amino acids long. Germline CDR1 is KGHSH and CDR2 is LQKENI. Trimming removed 5 bases from V and 4 bases from J, with 14 bases in between. CDR3: CASSEYRVAETQYF. The CDR3, as DNA: TGTGCCAGCTCAGAATACAGGGTGGCAGAGACCCAGTACTTC.

The J gene is TRBJ1-5, the V gene TRBV18; 8 nucleotides align to TRBD1. In germline, CDR1 is KGHSH, CDR2 LQKENI. CDR3 length: 15 residues. Trimming removed 8 bases from V and 5 bases from J; junction bases left unmatched: 11. The chain's CDR3 is CASTQRTGFDQPQHF. The CDR3 DNA sequence: TGTGCCAGCACACAGAGGACAGGGTTTGATCAGCCCCAGCATTTT.

The chain employs TRBV7-7 and TRBJ2-2, with D perhaps matching TRBD2 (6 bases). CDR1 is SSHAT, CDR2 FNYEAQ, per germline (reference sequence). The CDR3 runs to 15 residues. The germline V and J ends were trimmed by 11 bases and 0 bases, with 16 bases remaining between them. Written as DNA, the CDR3 is TGTGCCGTGACGCCCGGGACTGCGAACACCGGGGAGCTGTTTTTT. Translated: CAVTPGTANTGELFF.